Below, 20 T cell receptor beta chains from the same sample are listed, as sequenced in a study of T cells in pancreatic ductal adenocarcinoma. Sequencing used immunoSEQ multiplex PCR; TCRdb keeps in-frame clones, though not all of them. The profile shows roughly 100,000 clones, roughly 95% of them singletons. The selected patients with pancreatic ductal adenocarcinoma had surgery but no neoadjuvant therapy. The specimen was PBMCs. These receptors all stem from a human donor with pancreatic ductal adenocarcinoma.

CDR3 DNA: TGTGCCAGCAGTTTACTCTTCTTAGGCAGGGGTCCAACTAATGAAAAACTGTTTTTT. This codes for CASSLLFLGRGPTNEKLFF. The V call is TRBV28, the J call TRBJ1-4, with TRBD1 as a possible D gene (6 bases). Per germline, CDR1 MDHEN and CDR2 SYDVKM. CDR3 length: 19 residues. V lost 2 bases and J 0 bases, leaving 19 bases between the germline ends.

This chain connects TRBV10-2 to TRBJ2-3; D might be TRBD2 (5 bases). V lost 3 bases to trimming and J lost 5 bases, with 18 bases between them. From germline, CDR1 is WSHSY and CDR2 SAAADI. The CDR3 loop spans 16 amino acids. CDR3 residues: CASSDEGAAFRDTQYF. The CDR3, as DNA: TGCGCCAGCAGTGATGAGGGAGCTGCTTTTAGAGATACGCAGTATTTT.

The genes are TRBV21-1 and TRBJ2-3; the table's D call, TRBD2, has no DNA check behind it. TRBV21-1 is tagged as a pseudogene. The CDR3 totals 16 residues. The DNA for the CDR3 is TGTGCCAGCAGCAAAGGCGGGGGTAAGAGGACAGATACGCAGTATTTT. Residues: CASSKGGGKRTDTQYF.

Worth noting for this clone: One junction end does not reproduce the germline sequence, and a read error may be involved. V and J are TRBV9 and TRBJ1-2, with D tentatively TRBD1 (6 bases). This CDR3 region has 13 residues. CDR1 is SGDLS, CDR2 YYNGEE, per germline. CDR3: CASSPWDTYGYAF. CDR3 DNA sequence: TGTGCCAGCAGCCCCTGGGACACTTATGGCTACGCCTTC.

V gene TRBV29-1 combines with J gene TRBJ2-7; 8 nucleotides agree with TRBD1. The germline V gene has CDR1 SQVTM and CDR2 ANQGSEA. With 6 bases clipped from V and 0 bases from J, the junction kept 10 bases outside the gene matches. This CDR3 is 15 amino acids long. The CDR3 DNA reads as TGCAGCGTAAGACAGGGGCCATCTACCTCCTACGAGCAGTACTTC. Protein: CSVRQGPSTSYEQYF.

The chain combines TRBV28 with TRBJ2-7; 8 nucleotides line up with TRBD1. Germline lookup yields CDR1 MDHEN and CDR2 SYDVKM. This CDR3 is built from 14 residues. Trimming removed 4 bases from V and 2 bases from J; junction bases left unmatched: 4. The CDR3 here is CASSSGQATYEQYF. The CDR3 bases are TGTGCCAGCAGTTCGGGACAGGCAACCTACGAGCAGTACTTC. Filled out from reference TRBV28 and TRBJ2-7, the complete variable domain reads DVKVTQSSRYLVKRTGEKVFLECVQDMDHENMFWYRQDPGLGLRLIYFSYDVKMKEKGDIPEGYSVSREKKERFSLILESASTNQTSMYLCASSSGQATYEQYFGPGTRLTVT.

The CDR3 DNA follows: TGTGCCAGTAGTAAGGGGGAGGGGCCCCTGTTCTTC. Translating gives CASSKGEGPLFF. The gene calls are TRBV19 and TRBJ2-1, with a tentative D call TRBD2 (7 bases). The CDR3 covers 12 residues. The germline V gene has CDR1 LNHDA and CDR2 SQIVND (reference sequence). V lost 4 bases to trimming and J lost 15 bases, with 16 bases between them.

V and J are TRBV11-1 and TRBJ2-1, with D maybe TRBD2 (6 bases). In germline, CDR1 is SGHAT, CDR2 FQDESV (reference sequence). The CDR3 is made up of 16 amino acids. Trimming cost V 2 bases and J 4 bases, with 15 bases left between them. CDR3 in DNA: TGTGCCAGCAGCTTATCGTTTAGCGGACCATACAATGAGCAGTTCTTC. The encoded protein is CASSLSFSGPYNEQFF.

The chain has TRBV4-3 and TRBJ2-7; possibly TRBD1 for D (5 bases). Deletions cut 1 base from V and 5 bases from J, with 15 bases between. CDR1 is LGHNA and CDR2 is YSLEER in the germline V gene. This CDR3 is 15 amino acids long. CDR3: CASSQVSRGLDEQYF. CDR3 sequence (DNA): TGCGCCAGCAGCCAAGTCTCTAGGGGTCTGGACGAGCAGTACTTC.

The V call is TRBV19, the J call TRBJ2-2; D may be TRBD2 (5 bases). This CDR3 has 17 residues. Germline CDR1 reads LNHDA; CDR2 reads SQIVND (reference sequence). Trimming removed 8 bases from V and 7 bases from J, with 26 bases in between. CDR3 amino acids: CASRRRAGAVSVGELFF. As DNA, the CDR3 is TGTGCCAGTCGACGGCGCGCGGGTGCTGTTTCCGTCGGGGAGCTGTTTTTT. Variable domain in full (rest from reference TRBV19 and TRBJ2-2): DGGITQSPKYLFRKEGQNVTLSCEQNLNHDAMYWYRQDPGQGLRLIYYSQIVNDFQKGDIAEGYSVSREKKESFPLTVTSAQKNPTAFYLCASRRRAGAVSVGELFFGEGSRLTVL.

V usage is TRBV5-1 and J usage is TRBJ2-5; D may be TRBD1 (6 bases). There are 13 residues in the CDR3. The V and J ends lost 2 bases and 8 bases respectively, with 13 bases between them. Germline CDR1 reads SGHRS; CDR2 reads YFSETQ. The CDR3 sequence is CASSFRQDGTQYF. For the CDR3, the DNA is TGCGCCAGCAGCTTCCGACAGGATGGCACCCAGTACTTC.

The rearrangement joins TRBV5-4 to TRBJ2-2; 9 positions agree with TRBD2. In germline, CDR1 is SGHNT, CDR2 YYREEE (reference sequence). Trimming took 1 base from V and 4 from J; bases not matched to a gene: 5. The CDR3 has 16 residues. CDR3 DNA sequence: TGTGCCAGCAGCTTGTTAGCGGGAGCGAGCACCGGGGAGCTGTTTTTT. Translation gives CASSLLAGASTGELFF.

The V gene is TRBV30, the J gene TRBJ2-2, with 10 positions matching TRBD1. The germline CDR1 and CDR2 sequences are GTSNPN and SVGIG (reference sequence). V lost 4 bases and J lost 6; bases outside the gene matches: 2. The CDR3 runs 13 residues. CDR3 nucleotides: TGTGCCTGGACCGGGACAGGGGCCGGGGAGCTGTTTTTT. It is translated as CAWTGTGAGELFF.

J is TRBJ2-1 and V is TRBV5-1, with TRBD2 matching over 10 bases. Germline-derived CDR1 and CDR2 are SGHRS and YFSETQ. After removal of 0 bases from V and 8 bases from J, the junction contained 5 bases not matched to a gene. The CDR3 is 15 amino acids. The CDR3 loop is CASSLASGSFYEQFF. As DNA, the CDR3 is TGCGCCAGCAGCTTGGCTAGCGGGAGTTTTTATGAGCAGTTCTTC. The full variable domain, in which reference TRBV5-1 and TRBJ2-1 provide the parts outside the CDR3, is KAGVTQTPRYLIKTRGQQVTLSCSPISGHRSVSWYQQTPGQGLQFLFEYFSETQRNKGNFPGRFSGRQFSNSRSEMNVSTLELGDSALYLCASSLASGSFYEQFFGPGTRLTVL.

This chain uses TRBV14 with TRBJ2-1; 11 bases line up with TRBD2. Germline V gives CDR1 SGHDN, CDR2 FVKESK. The V gene end was trimmed by 3 bases and the J gene end by 9 bases; junction bases not matched to a gene: 4. The CDR3 is made up of 14 amino acids. The CDR3 is CASSQTSGKAEQFF. Here the CDR3 DNA reads TGTGCCAGCAGCCAGACTAGCGGGAAGGCTGAGCAGTTCTTC. Supplemented by reference TRBV14 and TRBJ2-1, the full variable domain reads EAGVTQFPSHSVIEKGQTVTLRCDPISGHDNLYWYRRVMGKEIKFLLHFVKESKQDESGMPNNRFLAERTGGTYSTLKVQPAELEDSGVYFCASSQTSGKAEQFFGPGTRLTVL.

The sample holds a few counts of this clone. The genes are TRBV6-6 and TRBJ1-5, with a possible D match to TRBD1 (5 bases). This CDR3 has 16 residues. CDR1 MNHNY and CDR2 SVGAGI come from the germline V gene (reference sequence). Trimming removed 5 bases from V and 0 bases from J, with 14 bases in between. The CDR3, as DNA: TGTGCCAGCAGTAAAGGACGGGACTATAGCAATCAGCCCCAGCATTTT. Translation: CASSKGRDYSNQPQHF.

This rearrangement joins TRBV5-1 to TRBJ1-1; D is perhaps TRBD1 (5 bases). The germline gives CDR1 SGHRS, CDR2 YFSETQ. This CDR3 contains 15 residues. The germline V and J ends were trimmed by 8 bases and 2 bases, with 19 bases remaining between them. The CDR3 loop reads CASQRQRSGNTEAFF. Written as DNA, the CDR3 is TGCGCCAGTCAGAGACAGAGGAGTGGAAACACTGAAGCTTTCTTT.

This chain links TRBV6-5 with TRBJ2-1, with TRBD1 as a possible D gene (6 bases). CDR1 and CDR2 from the germline V gene are MNHEY and SVGAGI. The CDR3 spans 13 residues. Deletions cut 8 bases from V and 9 bases from J, with 17 bases between. This chain's CDR3 is CASERPGVSEQFF. Written as DNA, the CDR3 is TGTGCCAGCGAGAGGCCAGGGGTGAGTGAGCAGTTCTTC.

Note on this clone: The same CDR3 arises from other DNA sequences in this sample as well. The chain combines TRBV18 with TRBJ2-7, with TRBD1 matching 9 bases. This CDR3 is 14 amino acids long. V dropped 6 bases and J dropped 1; count of bases not matched to a gene: 4. The germline V gene has CDR1 KGHSH and CDR2 LQKENI. The CDR3 sequence: CASSPGQGSYEQYF. The CDR3 DNA sequence: TGTGCCAGCTCGCCCGGACAGGGGTCCTACGAGCAGTACTTC.

The gene calls are TRBV25-1 and TRBJ2-1; tentatively, D is TRBD2 (5 bases). CDR1 is MGHDK, CDR2 SYGVNS, per germline. This CDR3 region has 12 residues. Trimming pared 9 bases from V and 5 bases from J, leaving 11 bases between. The CDR3 bases are TGTGCCAGTGGGAGTCCGGACAATGAGCAGTTCTTC. Protein: CASGSPDNEQFF.